This TCR beta chain was obtained from a study of shared clonotypes between healthy human individuals (dated by TCRdb to 2019 to 2021). Notes on the research overall: A couple of women and a few men aged 18 to 49 years were included in the cohort. For each donor, three plates each were used for CD4 naive and CD4 memory, two plates were used for CD8 naive, and one plate was used for CD8 memory. The study deeply sequenced blood TCR repertoires of about 5 healthy adults to estimate repertoire size and the extent of clonotype sharing between individuals. Libraries were prepared and TCR repertoires were sequenced by different laboratories using diverse techniques, in order to increase sequencing depth and limit assay-specific biases. Between about 0.8 and 8.9 billion PBMCs per donor were obtained by leukapheresis. Study-wide conclusions, independent of this receptor: Based on pairwise subsampling, the degree of clonotype sharing among donors was expected to be affected by sequencing depth. Incomplete sequencing was indicated by rarefaction of sorted-subset datasets, despite the large sequencing depth. Across a handful of donors, about 4.5% of naive CD4, roughly 3.8% of naive CD8, about 2% of memory CD4, and under 0.45% of memory CD8 clonotypes were shared. Compared with non-shared clonotypes, clonotypes shared by all four sorted-subset donors had higher generation probabilities. Naive subsets generally had larger estimated clonotype richness than memory subsets. The small number of donors limited the genetic and exposure-history diversity represented. Sampling was limited to blood, and TCR repertoires in tissue likely differ from TCR repertoires in blood.

For CDR1 and CDR2, the germline V gene lists KGHSH and LQKENI. The trim is 4 bases for V and 5 bases for J, with a gap of 8 bases between the germline ends. The CDR3 has 13 amino acids, counting the end cysteine and phenylalanine. Solely the CDR3 DNA is kept, with 39 bases framed from the first base. CD8 naive samples were obtained by positive selection for CCR7 among CD45RO-negative cells, yielding a CD45RA+CCR7+ population from which TemRA cells were excluded. Donors were healthy HIV-negative adults with no recently reported acute infections or vaccinations. Every donor was a Caucasian adult living in Nashville, Tennessee, USA. After blood collection by leukapheresis, PBMCs were isolated using Ficoll-Histopaque density gradient centrifugation and then cryopreserved in the vapor phase of liquid nitrogen. Purity and quantity of every magnetically sorted T cell population were checked by analytical flow cytometry. Genomic DNA was isolated from each sorted fraction and quantified by UV absorbance on a Nanodrop 2000c.

Using the deep immunoSEQ assay, multiplex PCR amplified TCR CDR3 regions from genomic DNA. Genomic DNA extracted from each cell subset was distributed evenly over all wells of several immunoSEQ 96-well plates, and each plate served as one replicate. For sorted subsets, about 200 ng genomic DNA, equal to 30,000 or so T cell genomes, was loaded into each replicate PCR. Purified libraries were measured with a Qubit 3.0 fluorometer, size-checked on a Bioanalyzer 2100, and measured again with the KAPA Library Quantification kit. A separate single-read 150-cycle Illumina NextSeq 550 flow cell was used to sequence each immunoSEQ 96-well plate. As for the authors' bioinformatics: Because the immunoSEQ output held only junctional sequences and lacked quality scores, the filtering could not match the filtering applied to full-length reads. To assign V/J genes and CDR3, sequences were annotated using PyIR, a Python wrapper for IgBLAST v1.9, with IMGT germline references. Reads were filtered out if the reads had weak V/J assignments (E-value above 1e-6), no CDR3, stop codons, out-of-frame junctions, or ambiguous translated residues. V3J clonotypes were defined by identical inferred V gene, J gene, and CDR3 amino acid sequence. The percentage overlap between two repertoires was calculated by dividing the number of shared unique clonotypes by the size of the smaller repertoire. Repertoire richness was assessed with RTK rarefaction, the Chao1 estimator, and Recon v2.1 estimates of unobserved clonotypes. OLGA was used to compute generation probabilities for all TCRbeta clonotypes that the gDNA method yielded from a few donors. The source is immuneACCESS, and TCRdb retained only in-frame sequences with V and J called. Part of the clones is not carried over; for the studies checked, unresolved V genes explain less than half of this, and the remainder is unexplained. V, J and clone size derive from that table, while D and trimming were established from the DNA sequence. The sample table records just over 2,000,000 clones; about 95% of these occur just once. The ten biggest clones cover approximately 1.2% of the sample.

In the case of this clone: There is no known antigen for this receptor. No base-level quality is on record; no much larger clone is a single base apart.

The specimen sequenced was naive CD8+ T cells sorted from blood. The intended sense of this specimen's cell subset or site label: CD45RA+CCR7+. This receptor was obtained from a man aged 18 to 29 in good health. The rearranged segments are TRBV18 and TRBJ2-2; the D gene remains uncertain. The DNA is as follows: TGTGCCAGCTCACAGTCCCTTACCGGGGAGCTGTTTTTT. This sequence encodes CASSQSLTGELFF.